This TCR beta chain emerged from a study of T cells in localized non-small cell lung cancer. As concerns this clone: Antigen unknown.

The CDR3 loop spans 14 amino acids. V lost 1 base, J lost 0 bases, and 6 bases lay in between. Germline V gene lookup returns CDR1 SGHTA and CDR2 FQGTGA. TCRdb keeps only in-frame clones here, not all; method: immunoSEQ multiplex PCR. The data contain roughly 26,000 clones, over 70% of them singletons. Study-wide findings and caveats: Tumor trailed uninvolved adjacent lung in T cell clonality, which peaked there. A raised T cell density in blood coincided with lengthier overall survival. Out of the top 100 tumor clones, a median approximately 57 were seen in adjacent lung.

This receptor was identified in a man aged 35 to 70 with stage III squamous cell lung carcinoma. The chain links TRBV7-3 to TRBJ2-5, with D perhaps TRBD2 (5 bases). The sequences come from peripheral blood, collected before any cancer treatment. The CDR3 spells CASSLNGDQETQYF. CDR3 bases: TGTGCCAGCAGCTTAAACGGGGACCAAGAGACCCAGTACTTC.